Below are 21 T cell receptor beta chains sequenced from a single sample in a study of a mutant IDH1 vaccine in newly diagnosed glioma. TCRdb keeps only in-frame clones here, not all; method: immunoSEQ multiplex PCR. The sample yields 45,000 to 65,000 clones, around 90% seen once. Time point: week 11, during vaccination. Mutant IDH1 20-mer peptide, at 300 ug, made up each vaccine dose, with topical imiquimod. The antigens these receptors bind are not known. Material: PBMCs, obtained from a glioma patient whose treatment included an IDH1 peptide vaccine. The receptors derive from a man aged 45-60 years with glioma.

The chain couples TRBV5-1 to TRBJ2-3; D gene ambiguous. The CDR3 spans 13 residues. Looked up from germline, CDR1 is SGHRS and CDR2 is YFSETQ. Trimming took 6 bases from V and 2 from J, leaving 10 bases between them. CDR3 DNA: TGCGCCAGCACAAAAGGGCCCACAGATACGCAGTATTTT. This translates into CASTKGPTDTQYF. Based on the CDR3 plus reference TRBV5-1 and TRBJ2-3, the full variable domain is KAGVTQTPRYLIKTRGQQVTLSCSPISGHRSVSWYQQTPGQGLQFLFEYFSETQRNKGNFPGRFSGRQFSNSRSEMNVSTLELGDSALYLCASTKGPTDTQYFGPGTRLTVL.

The chain has TRBV6-5 and TRBJ2-1; D gene uncertain. CDR1 is MNHEY, CDR2 SVGAGI, per germline. The CDR3 totals 13 residues. The V and J ends lost 10 bases and 0 bases respectively, with 10 bases between them. The CDR3 is CATSRTSYNEQFF. In DNA form, the CDR3 reads TGTGCCACCTCGAGAACCTCCTACAATGAGCAGTTCTTC.

The chain joins TRBV6-1 to TRBJ2-5; TRBD1 matches 8 bases. Losses at the gene ends were 6 bases for V and 2 bases for J; bases not matched to a gene: 5. Germline CDR1 reads MNHNS; CDR2 reads SASEGT. The CDR3 runs 14 residues. DNA for the CDR3: TGTGCCAGCAGCTTCCAGGGGGCTCAAGAGACCCAGTACTTC. Its translation: CASSFQGAQETQYF.

This clone showed up just once. The chain uses TRBV2 and TRBJ2-3; 10 positions match TRBD1. The J segment lost 2 bases and the V segment lost 4 bases, leaving 3 bases of the junction unmatched. This CDR3 has 15 amino acids. Germline CDR1 is SNHLY and CDR2 is FYNNEI. The CDR3 spells CASSADRGLTDTQYF. The DNA for the CDR3 is TGTGCCAGCAGTGCTGACAGGGGGCTCACAGATACGCAGTATTTT.

This chain joins TRBV9 and TRBJ1-2; no reliable D call. V was shortened by 2 bases and J by 8 bases, with 13 bases between the two germline ends. This CDR3 has 13 residues. Germline V gene lookup returns CDR1 SGDLS and CDR2 YYNGEE. This chain's CDR3 is CASSVGEGYGYTF. Written as DNA, the CDR3 is TGTGCCAGCAGCGTCGGGGAAGGTTACGGCTACACCTTC.

V and J are TRBV4-3 and TRBJ1-2; 12 nucleotides line up with TRBD1. V trimming: 1 base; J trimming: 7 bases; junction bases outside the gene matches: 7. The CDR3 loop spans 16 amino acids. The V gene's germline CDR1 is LGHNA and CDR2 YSLEER. The DNA for the CDR3 is TGCGCCAGCAGCCAAGCCCAGGGACAGGGGGCGAGTGGCTACACCTTC. Encoded protein: CASSQAQGQGASGYTF.

This chain uses TRBV18 with TRBJ1-1, with D uncertain. The CDR3 is 11 amino acids. Germline loops: CDR1 KGHSH, CDR2 LQKENI. With 3 bases removed from V and 8 bases from J, the gap between germline ends came to 7 bases. CDR3 sequence (DNA): TGTGCCAGCTCACCCGGCGCAGAAGCTTTCTTT. Protein sequence: CASSPGAEAFF. The full variable domain, in which reference TRBV18 and TRBJ1-1 provide the parts outside the CDR3, is NAGVMQNPRHLVRRRGQEARLRCSPMKGHSHVYWYRQLPEEGLKFMVYLQKENIIDESGMPKERFSAEFPKEGPSILRIQQVVRGDSAAYFCASSPGAEAFFGQGTRLTVV.

This clone came up once. The chain joins TRBV5-1 to TRBJ1-1, with 7 bases aligning to TRBD1. The germline gives CDR1 SGHRS, CDR2 YFSETQ. V shed 3 bases and J 2 bases; nucleotides not matched to a gene: 4. The CDR3 extends over 14 amino acids. The CDR3 protein is CASSWDSKNTEAFF. In DNA, the CDR3 is TGCGCCAGCAGCTGGGACAGCAAAAACACTGAAGCTTTCTTT.

A single count supports this clone. This chain uses TRBV27 with TRBJ2-5; D possibly corresponds to TRBD1 (6 bases). The CDR3 runs to 16 residues. CDR1 is MNHEY, CDR2 SMNVEV, per germline (reference sequence). Trimming removed 2 bases from V and 9 bases from J, with 22 bases in between. The CDR3 region has the DNA TGTGCCAGCAGTTTAGTGACCGGGACCCAGGGGACGGCCCAGTACTTC. Protein: CASSLVTGTQGTAQYF.

This clone was detected only once. The chain combines TRBV10-3 with TRBJ1-2; no clear D gene. The V and J ends lost 4 bases and 2 bases respectively, with 17 bases between them. Germline V CDR1 and CDR2: ENHRY, SYGVKD. The CDR3 totals 16 residues. The CDR3 bases are TGTGCCATCAGTGCAGACACCGGGAACCCAAACTATGGCTACACCTTC. It encodes CAISADTGNPNYGYTF.

This chain uses TRBV5-1 with TRBJ2-1, with unresolved D. Germline assignment: CDR1 SGHRS and CDR2 YFSETQ. The CDR3 has 13 residues. V shed 6 bases and J shed 6 bases, with 13 bases lying between them. The CDR3 here is CASMATSGNEQFF. In nucleotides, the CDR3 is TGCGCCAGCATGGCTACTTCGGGCAATGAGCAGTTCTTC. Full variable domain (remainder filled in from reference TRBV5-1 and TRBJ2-1): KAGVTQTPRYLIKTRGQQVTLSCSPISGHRSVSWYQQTPGQGLQFLFEYFSETQRNKGNFPGRFSGRQFSNSRSEMNVSTLELGDSALYLCASMATSGNEQFFGPGTRLTVL.

The chain links TRBV11-3 to TRBJ2-2; possibly TRBD1 or TRBD2 for D (6 bases each). The germline V and J ends were trimmed by 3 bases and 5 bases, with 13 bases remaining between them. CDR3 size: 15 residues. Germline lookup yields CDR1 SGHNT and CDR2 YENEEA. Here the CDR3 DNA reads TGTGCCAGCAGCTTCGGGGGCCCGGTAACCGGGGAGCTGTTTTTT. Its translation: CASSFGGPVTGELFF.

This rearrangement joins TRBV5-1 to TRBJ1-5; 9 bases fit TRBD1. Germline CDR1 reads SGHRS; CDR2 reads YFSETQ. The CDR3 spans 14 residues. J was trimmed by 7 bases and V by 3 bases; bases with no gene match: 5. Here the CDR3 reads CASSYRDREQPQHF. The CDR3 DNA reads TGCGCCAGCAGCTACCGGGACAGGGAACAGCCCCAGCATTTT.

The table lists this clone with a count of one. This chain connects TRBV29-1 to TRBJ1-1; TRBD1 is a possible D gene (5 bases). Trimming pared 2 bases from V and 0 bases from J, leaving 13 bases between. This CDR3 region has 15 residues. The germline V gene has CDR1 SQVTM and CDR2 ANQGSEA. The CDR3 sequence: CSVESQTELNTEAFF. The CDR3 DNA is TGCAGCGTTGAATCCCAGACAGAGCTGAACACTGAAGCTTTCTTT. Using reference TRBV29-1 and TRBJ1-1 for the parts outside the CDR3, the full variable domain is SAVISQKPSRDICQRGTSLTIQCQVDSQVTMMFWYRQQPGQSLTLIATANQGSEATYESGFVIDKFPISRPNLTFSTLTVSNMSPEDSSIYLCSVESQTELNTEAFFGQGTRLTVV.

V and J are TRBV19 and TRBJ2-1, with a possible D match to TRBD2 (5 bases). Trimming left V 7 bases short and J 7 bases short, with 14 bases between. There are 13 residues in the CDR3. The V gene's germline CDR1 is LNHDA and CDR2 SQIVND (reference sequence). The CDR3 DNA reads TGTGCCAGTAATTGGGGTTCGGGGAATGAGCAGTTCTTC. It encodes CASNWGSGNEQFF.

This chain links TRBV4-3 with TRBJ2-5; D is undetermined. The CDR3 sequence is 15 residues long. CDR1 and CDR2 (germline): LGHNA, YSLEER. V lost 4 bases to trimming and J lost 3 bases, with 15 bases between them. Written as DNA, the CDR3 is TGCGCCAGCAGCCGAATCCTGGACGATAAAGAGACCCAGTACTTC. It specifies CASSRILDDKETQYF.

The chain links TRBV11-2 to TRBJ2-1; TRBD1 matches 9 bases. Germline CDR1 and CDR2: SGHAT and FQNNGV. J was trimmed by 2 bases and V by 4 bases; bases with no gene match: 6. CDR3 size: 16 residues. The CDR3 region is CASSSQDRGPYNEQFF. CDR3 DNA: TGTGCCAGCAGCTCCCAGGACAGGGGACCCTACAATGAGCAGTTCTTC.

The sample holds one count of this clone. The V and J genes are TRBV5-1 and TRBJ1-2; possibly TRBD1 for D (5 bases). CDR3 length: 14 amino acids. V shed 0 bases and J shed 1 base, with 7 bases lying between them. In germline, CDR1 is SGHRS, CDR2 YFSETQ. This CDR3 is CASSLGQLNYGYTF. The CDR3 nucleotides are TGCGCCAGCAGCTTGGGACAGCTTAACTATGGCTACACCTTC.

V usage is TRBV6-1 and J usage is TRBJ2-7; D gene uncertain. The CDR3 has 16 residues. CDR1 MNHNS and CDR2 SASEGT come from the germline V gene. V was trimmed by 1 base and J by 2 bases, leaving 15 bases between them. The CDR3 region has the DNA TGTGCCAGCAGTGAAGTTGGTGGAATATCGCCCTACGAGCAGTACTTC. Its translation is CASSEVGGISPYEQYF.

This chain links TRBV5-1 with TRBJ2-3; 8 nucleotides align to TRBD1. After removal of 4 bases from V and 6 bases from J, the junction contained 10 bases not matched to a gene. Per germline, CDR1 SGHRS and CDR2 YFSETQ. This CDR3 has 15 amino acids. CDR3 amino acids: CASSQGQGGLDTQYF. The CDR3 nucleotides are TGCGCCAGCAGCCAAGGACAGGGTGGGTTGGATACGCAGTATTTT.

This chain connects TRBV27 to TRBJ1-1; TRBD1 matches 7 bases. With V trimmed by 6 bases and J by 7 bases, 11 bases remained unmatched. CDR3 length: 14 residues. CDR1 and CDR2 (germline): MNHEY, SMNVEV (reference sequence). The CDR3 region is CASRKGTANGEAFF. The CDR3, as DNA: TGTGCCAGCAGAAAGGGGACAGCGAACGGTGAAGCTTTCTTT.